Listed below are T cell receptor beta chains from one sample, sequenced in a study of blood T cell repertoires in COVID-19. Profiling relied on immunoSEQ multiplex PCR, and the TCRdb table lists in-frame clones only, not all of them. The data hold more than 200,000 clones, with about 90% observed a single time. The sequencing input was PBMCs or T cells enriched from blood (not recorded which). All receptors derive from a woman aged 25-40 years with acute COVID-19. Both conserved end residues are part of each CDR3. Each record gives: J gene, CDR3 length, V gene, D gene, CDR3 protein, CDR3 DNA. A D gene is named only where the DNA matches it firmly.

>TRBJ2-6|16|TRBV5-1|-
CASSLGENSGANVLTF
TGCGCCAGCAGCTTAGGAGAGAACTCTGGGGCCAACGTCCTGACTTTC
>TRBJ1-4|14|TRBV5-4|TRBD1
CASSSTGVYEKLFF
TGTGCCAGCAGCTCGACAGGGGTTTACGAAAAACTGTTTTTT
>TRBJ1-5|14|TRBV6-2/TRBV6-3|-
CASSPGTPNQPQHF
TGTGCCAGCAGTCCCGGGACACCTAATCAGCCCCAGCATTTT
>TRBJ1-3|15|TRBV19|-
CASSIQLSSGNTIYF
TGTGCCAGTAGTATCCAACTGTCCTCTGGAAACACCATATATTTT
>TRBJ2-7|14|TRBV6-1|TRBD1
CASSDRGPTYEQYF
TGTGCCAGCAGTGACAGGGGGCCGACCTACGAGCAGTACTTC
>TRBJ1-2|11|TRBV27|-
CASSPHFGYTF
TGTGCCAGCAGTCCACATTTCGGCTACACCTTC
>TRBJ1-1|16|TRBV5-4|-
CASSLVAGGQGIEAFF
TGTGCCAGCAGCTTGGTTGCAGGCGGGCAGGGGATTGAAGCTTTCTTT
>TRBJ2-7|14|TRBV11-3|TRBD1
CASSHGQGSYEQYF
TGTGCCAGCAGCCACGGACAGGGGTCCTACGAGCAGTACTTC
>TRBJ1-2|13|TRBV12-3/TRBV12-4|-
CASSLGTVYGYTF
TGTGCCAGCAGTTTAGGGACAGTCTATGGCTACACCTTC
>TRBJ2-5|14|TRBV6-5|TRBD2
CASNPGGRLETQYF
TGTGCCAGCAATCCGGGGGGTAGGCTAGAGACCCAGTACTTC
>TRBJ1-2|14|TRBV29-1|-
CSVQFGLESYGYTF
TGCAGCGTTCAGTTTGGCCTTGAATCCTATGGCTACACCTTC
>TRBJ2-7|15|TRBV14|-
CASSQESGNNYEQYF
TGTGCCAGCAGCCAAGAATCAGGGAATAACTACGAGCAGTACTTC
>TRBJ2-3|14|TRBV2|-
CASLGQGSTDTQYF
TGTGCCAGCCTGGGGCAGGGGAGTACAGATACGCAGTATTTT
>TRBJ2-7|15|TRBV11-2|-
CASSLEQGTTYEQYF
TGTGCCAGCAGCTTAGAACAGGGTACTACCTACGAGCAGTACTTC
>TRBJ1-2|13|TRBV5-1|-
CASSLIEGDGYTF
TGCGCCAGCAGCTTGATAGAGGGGGATGGCTACACCTTC
>TRBJ1-5|16|TRBV3-1/TRBV3-2|-
CASSQDGRGSHQPQHF
TGTGCCAGCAGCCAGGACGGGCGGGGATCCCACCAGCCCCAGCATTTT
>TRBJ2-3|14|TRBV7-2|TRBD2
CASSLAGGTDTQYF
TGTGCCAGCAGCCTAGCGGGAGGAACAGATACGCAGTATTTT
>TRBJ1-1|14|TRBV7-2|-
CASSLVERGTEAFF
TGTGCCAGCAGCTTAGTAGAACGAGGCACTGAAGCTTTCTTT
>TRBJ2-7|15|TRBV27|TRBD2
CASSLVLAGGDEQYF
TGTGCCAGCAGTTTGGTACTAGCGGGGGGCGACGAGCAGTACTTC
>TRBJ1-3|15|TRBV11-2|TRBD1
CASSFTGGSGNTIYF
TGTGCCAGCAGCTTCACAGGGGGCTCTGGAAACACCATATATTTT
>TRBJ1-3|13|TRBV7-2|-
CASSSTGSNTIYF
TGTGCCAGCAGTTCTACAGGGAGTAACACCATATATTTT